This T cell receptor (beta chain) is from a study of response to subunit inactivated influenza vaccine. TCRdb redid the calling of the RT-PCR reads with MiXCR, one entry per CDR3 protein. The table includes over 150,000 distinct CDR3 sequences, approximately 11% detected once. Trimming pared 0 bases from V and 6 bases from J, leaving 9 bases between. CDR3 length equals 14 residues. Per germline, CDR1 MNHEY and CDR2 SVGAGI. This material consisted of non-naive T cells sorted from PBMCs, taken roughly 45 days after vaccination. This chain uses TRBV6-5 with TRBJ2-4; tentative D call: TRBD1 (6 bases). This receptor was obtained from a man aged 50 or older who received an inactivated influenza vaccine. CDR3 coding DNA: TGTGCCAGCAGTTACTCGAGAGGGGGAAACATTCAGTACTTC. Translating gives CASSYSRGGNIQYF.